The next 13 T cell receptor beta chains were all read from a single sample in a study of post-analysis software for immune sequencing data. The study, taken as a whole, reports: In patients, TRBV5-6, TRBV5-1 and TRBV20-1 belonged to five or six TRBV segments found more frequently than in controls.

These TCRs are of unknown antigen specificity. Unique molecular identifiers had been added to the TCR beta cDNA libraries. MiXCR was run by TCRdb on the PCR reads, yielding one entry per CDR3 protein. This sample has 650,000 to 850,000 distinct CDR3 sequences, with 40% to 55% found just once. Sequencing was performed on blood. Source of these receptors: a girl between 10 and 17 years old with multiple sclerosis.

This clonotype was picked up a small number of times. The chain employs TRBV5-1 and TRBJ2-7; weak D call: TRBD1 (6 bases). The germline CDR1 and CDR2 sequences are SGHRS and YFSETQ. Trimming left V 3 bases short and J 0 bases short, with 13 bases between. The CDR3 totals 15 residues. The CDR3 DNA reads TGCGCCAGCAGCTGGGACACGGTGAGCTCCTACGAGCAGTACTTC. This sequence encodes CASSWDTVSSYEQYF. The full variable domain, in which reference TRBV5-1 and TRBJ2-7 provide the parts outside the CDR3, is KAGVTQTPRYLIKTRGQQVTLSCSPISGHRSVSWYQQTPGQGLQFLFEYFSETQRNKGNFPGRFSGRQFSNSRSEMNVSTLELGDSALYLCASSWDTVSSYEQYFGPGTRLTVT.

The table lists this clonotype with a few counts. J is TRBJ2-1 and V is TRBV7-2; a weak D match, TRBD1 (5 bases). Trimming took off 0 bases at V and 5 bases at J, with 8 bases between the two ends. The CDR3 runs 14 residues. Germline CDR1 reads SGHTA; CDR2 reads FQGNSA. CDR3 sequence (DNA): TGTGCCAGCAGCTTAGCGGGGCTAAACAATGAGCAGTTCTTC. It codes for CASSLAGLNNEQFF.

In DNA, the CDR3 is TGTGCCAGCAGTCTTTCGGAGGCTGGGGCCAACGTCCTGACTTTC. Protein sequence: CASSLSEAGANVLTF. The chain joins TRBV12-3 or TRBV12-4 to TRBJ2-6, with D maybe TRBD2 (5 bases). The length of the CDR3 is 15 residues. Trimming took off 5 bases at V and 2 bases at J, with 10 bases between the two ends.

This clonotype was counted between two and nine times. The genes are TRBV10-2 and TRBJ2-7, with 7 bases matching TRBD1. J was trimmed by 6 bases and V by 8 bases; bases with no gene match: 4. This CDR3 comprises 11 residues. Germline V CDR1 and CDR2: WSHSY, SAAADI. Here the CDR3 reads CASATGLEQYF. CDR3 sequence (DNA): TGCGCCAGCGCGACAGGGCTCGAGCAGTACTTC.

About this clonotype: Since no conserved phenylalanine or tryptophan closes the CDR3, a read error is the likely cause. V and J are TRBV12-3 or TRBV12-4 and TRBJ1-5; 9 bases line up with TRBD1. The CDR3 is made up of 15 amino acids. In DNA form, the CDR3 reads TGTACCAGCACCGCCGGGACAGGGAGGAATCAGCCCCAGCATTGT. It translates to CTSTAGTGRNQPQHC.

This rearrangement joins TRBV12-3 or TRBV12-4 to TRBJ2-4, with D perhaps TRBD1 (6 bases). V shed 5 bases and J shed 4 bases, with 15 bases lying between them. The CDR3 is 15 amino acids. As DNA, the CDR3 is TGTGCCAGCAGTCCCCCCGGGACAATAAAAAACATTCAGTACTTC. Translation gives CASSPPGTIKNIQYF.

V gene TRBV4-3 combines with J gene TRBJ1-5, with a weak D call TRBD1 (5 bases). This CDR3 is built from 14 residues. Germline assignment: CDR1 LGHNA and CDR2 YSLEER. V gave up 0 bases and J gave up 7 bases, with 10 bases separating them. CDR3 nucleotide sequence: TGCGCCAGCAGCCAAGACCCGGGGCCGCAGCCCCAGCATTTT. It yields the protein CASSQDPGPQPQHF.

The chain employs TRBV4-1 and TRBJ2-3; D is possibly TRBD2 (6 bases). This CDR3 comprises 16 residues. The germline V and J ends were trimmed by 0 bases and 5 bases, with 15 bases remaining between them. Germline V CDR1 and CDR2: MGHRA, YSYEKL. The CDR3 region has the DNA TGCGCCAGCAGCCAAGACCAGACGGGAGTAGGAGATACGCAGTATTTT. Amino acids: CASSQDQTGVGDTQYF.

The chain carries TRBV28 and TRBJ2-5, with a tentative D call TRBD2 (5 bases). The ends were cut back, 6 bases at V and 11 bases at J, with 22 bases in the middle. The CDR3 contains 14 residues. Germline V gives CDR1 MDHEN, CDR2 SYDVKM. The CDR3 DNA follows: TGTGCCAGCAGACCGGTTATTTCTCGCGGGCAGCAGTACTTC. This codes for CASRPVISRGQQYF.

The chain has TRBV9 and TRBJ2-3, with a weak D call TRBD2 (6 bases). The CDR3 covers 16 residues. V gave up 0 bases and J gave up 0 bases, with 11 bases separating them. Germline V CDR1 and CDR2: SGDLS, YYNGEE. The DNA for the CDR3 is TGTGCCAGCAGCGTAGGAACTAGCCAAAGCACAGATACGCAGTATTTT. Its translation is CASSVGTSQSTDTQYF.

The sample holds a few counts of this clonotype. The rearrangement uses TRBV12-3 or TRBV12-4 and TRBJ2-1; TRBD2 is a possible D gene (5 bases). The CDR3 contains 11 residues. V shed 3 bases and J shed 9 bases, with 6 bases lying between them. The CDR3 bases are TGTGCCAGCAGTTTGAGGGCTGAGCAGTTCTTC. It codes for CASSLRAEQFF.

The chain recombines TRBV28 with TRBJ2-1, with D tentatively TRBD2 (5 bases). Per germline, CDR1 MDHEN and CDR2 SYDVKM. The V end was cut by 3 bases, the J end by 5 bases, with 11 bases between. This CDR3 comprises 14 residues. CDR3 region: CASSFWAEDNEQFF. CDR3 nucleotides: TGTGCCAGCAGTTTTTGGGCGGAGGACAATGAGCAGTTCTTC.

The chain carries TRBV20-1 and TRBJ2-1; TRBD2 matches 9 bases. The junction had 17 bases not matched to a gene; V was cut back by 1 base and J by 7 bases. Germline values: CDR1 DFQATT, CDR2 SNEGSKA (reference sequence). The CDR3 sequence is 18 residues long. The CDR3 DNA is TGCAGTGCTAGAGGGCAAGCGGGAGGACCTGTCGGGAGAAATGAGCAGTTCTTC. Its translation: CSARGQAGGPVGRNEQFF.